A single sample gave rise to the 30 T cell receptor beta chains below, sequenced in a study of T cells in Graves' hyperthyroidism and ophthalmopathy. Using RNA transcripts as the source, TCR beta CDR3 regions were amplified. RT-PCR in the first round (using the HTBI primer set) targeted the TCR CDR3. TCRdb recomputed calls from the multiplex PCR reads with MiXCR, one row per CDR3 protein. The table has hundreds of thousands of distinct CDR3 sequences, just over 35% seen once; the top ten hold about a third. The sample consisted of blood. The receptors stem from a middle-aged woman with Graves' hyperthyroidism.

A word on this clonotype: A read error may account for a junction end that differs from germline. The genes are TRBV19 and TRBJ1-1; D not certain. This CDR3 contains 14 residues. CDR1 is LNHDA and CDR2 is SQIVND in the germline V gene (reference sequence). CDR3 nucleotide sequence: TGTGCCAGTAGTTTCCCAGCTTTGAACGCTGAAGCTTTCTTT. Its protein product is CASSFPALNAEAFF.

This clonotype was detected many times. The V call is TRBV5-8, the J call TRBJ1-1; possibly TRBD1 for D (5 bases). V was cut by 2 bases and J by 3 bases, with 8 bases left in between. The CDR3 covers 13 residues. From germline, CDR1 is SGHTS and CDR2 YDEGEE. The CDR3 nucleotides read TGTGCCAGCAGCTTCTTAGGGGACACTGAAGCTTTCTTT. It translates to CASSFLGDTEAFF.

This clonotype has just one count. The V and J genes are TRBV7-2 and TRBJ2-6; 9 bases align to TRBD1. Germline values: CDR1 SGHTA, CDR2 FQGNSA. This CDR3 spans 19 amino acids. Trimming took 5 bases from V and 3 from J; bases not matched to a gene: 14. CDR3 sequence reads: CASSPRDREKLFGANVLTF. CDR3 nucleotide sequence: TGTGCCAGCAGCCCCAGGGACAGGGAAAAACTGTTTGGGGCCAACGTCCTGACTTTC.

The sample holds many counts of this clonotype. This chain connects TRBV2 to TRBJ1-5; 11 nucleotides align to TRBD1. From germline, CDR1 is SNHLY and CDR2 FYNNEI. Losses at the gene ends were 5 bases for V and 0 bases for J; bases not matched to a gene: 6. This CDR3 comprises 17 residues. CDR3 loop: CASSKRGQGASNQPQHF. The CDR3 nucleotides are TGTGCCAGCAGTAAACGAGGACAGGGGGCTAGCAATCAGCCCCAGCATTTT.

The chain is built from TRBV9 and TRBJ2-5; D may be TRBD2 (5 bases). V was shortened by 0 bases and J by 4 bases, with 7 bases between the two germline ends. Germline CDR1 reads SGDLS; CDR2 reads YYNGEE. This CDR3 is built from 13 residues. The CDR3 sequence is CASSVELGETQYF. The CDR3 DNA sequence: TGTGCCAGCAGCGTAGAACTAGGAGAGACCCAGTACTTC. The variable domain in full, completed from reference TRBV9 and TRBJ2-5, reads DSGVTQTPKHLITATGQRVTLRCSPRSGDLSVYWYQQSLDQGLQFLIQYYNGEERAKGNILERFSAQQFPDLHSELNLSSLELGDSALYFCASSVELGETQYFGPGTRLLVL.

This clonotype was counted at least ten times. The chain couples TRBV2 to TRBJ1-6; 7 bases align to TRBD1. V was clipped by 4 bases and J by 7 bases; unmatched bases: 4. Germline values: CDR1 SNHLY, CDR2 FYNNEI. The CDR3 covers 14 residues. CDR3 residues: CASSGTGGNSPLHF. CDR3 nucleotide sequence: TGTGCCAGCAGTGGGACAGGAGGAAATTCACCCCTCCACTTT.

The genes are TRBV7-2 and TRBJ2-2; 8 bases line up with TRBD1. CDR3 size: 16 residues. The germline gives CDR1 SGHTA, CDR2 FQGNSA. V was clipped by 5 bases and J by 3 bases; unmatched bases: 8. CDR3 residues: CASSPRTGSYTGELFF. In DNA, the CDR3 is TGTGCCAGCAGCCCGAGGACAGGGTCGTACACCGGGGAGCTGTTTTTT.

This clonotype was found many times. The V gene is TRBV12-3 or TRBV12-4, the J gene TRBJ1-1; D unresolved. V dropped 3 bases and J dropped 7 bases, with 12 bases sitting between them. CDR3 length: 13 amino acids. Here the CDR3 DNA reads TGTGCCAGCAGTTTTAAGGCAGGCAGTGAAGCTTTCTTT. Amino acids: CASSFKAGSEAFF.

V usage is TRBV24-1 and J usage is TRBJ2-7, with D perhaps matching TRBD1 (5 bases). Per germline, CDR1 KGHDR and CDR2 SFDVKD. Trimming removed 7 bases at V and 3 bases at J, with 9 bases between. The CDR3 has 12 amino acids. CDR3 bases: TGTGCCACCAGGGGGCCTAACTACGAGCAGTACTTC. Its protein is CATRGPNYEQYF.

This clonotype was seen only once. The chain is built from TRBV6-5 and TRBJ1-5, with D maybe TRBD1 (5 bases). Germline CDR1 reads MNHEY; CDR2 reads SVGAGI. With 6 bases removed from V and 4 bases from J, the gap between germline ends came to 16 bases. The CDR3 sequence is 15 residues long. CDR3 sequence: CASSQRAGTNQPQHF. The CDR3 DNA sequence: TGTGCCAGCAGCCAAAGGGCAGGGACGAATCAGCCCCAGCATTTT.

This clonotype has a handful of counts. The chain recombines TRBV20-1 with TRBJ1-1; D is unresolved. The CDR3 is 16 amino acids. V was shortened by 1 base and J by 1 base, with 16 bases between the two germline ends. In germline, CDR1 is DFQATT, CDR2 SNEGSKA (reference sequence). The CDR3 DNA reads TGCAGTGCTAGAGGAGACCCCGGGCTGAGGAACACTGAAGCTTTCTTT. It specifies CSARGDPGLRNTEAFF.

There are many counts of this clonotype. The chain has TRBV10-3 and TRBJ2-7; a weak D match, TRBD1 (6 bases). The CDR3 has 14 amino acids. Trimming left V 5 bases short and J 5 bases short, with 16 bases between. Looked up from germline, CDR1 is ENHRY and CDR2 is SYGVKD. The CDR3 spells CAISPFGGADEQYF. The CDR3 DNA follows: TGTGCCATCAGTCCATTTGGGGGCGCCGACGAGCAGTACTTC.

This clonotype came up a few times. A much larger clone is a single base away; this may be a read error. This chain links TRBV6-5 with TRBJ2-5; possible D gene TRBD2, 5 bases. Germline values: CDR1 MNHEY, CDR2 SVGAGI. This CDR3 region has 13 residues. DNA for the CDR3: TGTGCCAGCAGTTTCGGGGTGGGAGAGGCCCAGTACTTC. Its translation: CASSFGVGEAQYF.

This clonotype has ten or more counts. The genes are TRBV29-1 and TRBJ2-5; perhaps TRBD2 as D (5 bases). CDR1 and CDR2 (germline): SQVTM, ANQGSEA. The V end was cut by 5 bases, the J end by 3 bases, with 10 bases between. The CDR3 contains 12 residues. Here the CDR3 DNA reads TGCAGCGTTCCGGCTAGCAAAGAGACCCAGTACTTC. Its protein is CSVPASKETQYF.

This clonotype came up many times. The CDR3 coding sequence is TGCAGTGCTATACCCTTACAGTTAGAAGAGACCCAGTACTTC. This sequence encodes CSAIPLQLEETQYF. The chain recombines TRBV20-1 with TRBJ2-5; D is unclear. Germline V gene lookup returns CDR1 DFQATT and CDR2 SNEGSKA (reference sequence). Trimming shortened V by 4 bases and J by 3 bases, and 15 bases separated the two germline ends. The CDR3 runs to 14 residues.

V gene TRBV29-1 combines with J gene TRBJ2-3; 11 bases fit TRBD1. Germline-derived CDR1 and CDR2 are SQVTM and ANQGSEA. Trimming cost V 6 bases and J 3 bases; bases outside gene matches: 2. This CDR3 has 13 amino acids. The CDR3 region is CSVGTGGTDTQYF. Written as DNA, the CDR3 is TGCAGCGTGGGGACAGGGGGGACAGATACGCAGTATTTT.

To note about this clonotype: Relative to the germline gene, one junction end is altered; a read error may explain this. The chain couples TRBV10-3 to TRBJ2-7; 9 positions match TRBD1. There are 13 residues in the CDR3. Germline CDR1 is ENHRY and CDR2 is SYGVKD. This CDR3 is CATSDRGRIEQYF. CDR3 DNA sequence: TGTGCCACCAGTGACAGGGGGAGAATCGAGCAGTACTTC.

This clonotype was recorded a few times. This rearrangement joins TRBV5-5 to TRBJ1-6; D not certain. CDR1 and CDR2 from the germline V gene are SGHKS and YYEKEE (reference sequence). CDR3 length: 17 residues. V lost 1 base to trimming and J lost 0 bases, with 11 bases between them. CDR3 bases: TGTGCCAGCAGCTTGTCACCGCCCAGCTCCTATAATTCACCCCTCCACTTT. It encodes CASSLSPPSSYNSPLHF.

There are many counts of this clonotype. This sequence joins TRBV7-6 and TRBJ1-4; D is unclear. The CDR3 has 13 residues. Between the trimmed V and J ends, which lost 7 bases and 7 bases, there was a span of 13 bases. The V gene's germline CDR1 is SGHVS and CDR2 FNYEAQ. The CDR3 bases are TGTGCCAGCAACCCAGGCGGGTCTGAAAAACTGTTTTTT. Translation gives CASNPGGSEKLFF.

The chain has TRBV7-9 and TRBJ1-1; the D gene is possibly TRBD1 (5 bases). The CDR3 length is 16 residues. The V gene lost 2 bases and the J gene lost 4 bases, with 17 bases spanning the gap. The germline gives CDR1 SEHNR, CDR2 FQNEAQ (reference sequence). The CDR3 DNA reads TGTGCCAGCAGCTTACTGGAACTAATGAGGGGCACTGAAGCTTTCTTT. It translates to CASSLLELMRGTEAFF.

The chain joins TRBV12-3 or TRBV12-4 to TRBJ1-2, with 7 bases fitting TRBD1. CDR3 length: 12 residues. The J segment lost 4 bases and the V segment lost 10 bases, leaving 6 bases of the junction unmatched. The CDR3 protein is CATNRGGYGYTF. The CDR3 DNA follows: TGTGCCACAAACAGGGGTGGCTATGGCTACACCTTC.

The V call is TRBV20-1, the J call TRBJ1-1; 8 bases are shared with TRBD1. Germline V CDR1 and CDR2: DFQATT, SNEGSKA (reference sequence). The CDR3 contains 16 residues. The J segment lost 5 bases and the V segment lost 3 bases, leaving 14 bases of the junction unmatched. The CDR3 here is CSARSRTRGHGTEAFF. CDR3 DNA sequence: TGCAGTGCTAGGAGCCGAACCAGGGGGCATGGGACTGAAGCTTTCTTT.

Of note for this clonotype: This may come from a read error, since a much larger clone is one base off. This chain links TRBV10-3 with TRBJ1-1; D might be TRBD1 (5 bases). The CDR3 is 12 amino acids. CDR1 is ENHRY and CDR2 is SYGVKD in the germline V gene. The CDR3 DNA is TGTGCCATCTGTGACGAGGGGTTCATCGCTTTCTTT. It is translated as CAICDEGFIAFF.

This clonotype turned up a few times. J is TRBJ2-7 and V is TRBV11-2; D is perhaps TRBD2 (6 bases). Germline V gives CDR1 SGHAT, CDR2 FQNNGV. The CDR3 length is 16 residues. V lost 1 base to trimming and J lost 1 base, with 14 bases between them. DNA for the CDR3: TGTGCCAGCAGCTTAGGGAGGGGAGCGATTTCCTACGAGCAGTACTTC. It is translated as CASSLGRGAISYEQYF.

The sample holds many counts of this clonotype. The chain is built from TRBV29-1 and TRBJ1-2; 7 bases line up with TRBD1. The CDR3 spans 15 residues. The ends lost 8 bases at V and 2 bases at J; junction bases unmatched: 14. From germline, CDR1 is SQVTM and CDR2 ANQGSEA. CDR3 in DNA: TGCAGCCCCGGTGGCAGGGGGTATAGGAACTATGGCTACACCTTC. This gives the protein CSPGGRGYRNYGYTF.

This rearrangement joins TRBV7-8 to TRBJ2-5; TRBD2 might be the D (5 bases). Looked up from germline, CDR1 is SGHVS and CDR2 is FQNEAQ. This CDR3 is built from 13 residues. V dropped 10 bases and J dropped 3 bases, with 15 bases sitting between them. CDR3 coding DNA: TGTGCCACCCTGCCTTCGCGGGAAGAGACCCAGTACTTC. Protein: CATLPSREETQYF.

This clonotype was observed a single time. This may come from a read error, since a much larger clone is one base off. The rearrangement joins TRBV7-6 to TRBJ2-7, with D possibly being TRBD2 (6 bases). This CDR3 spans 14 amino acids. Looked up from germline, CDR1 is SGHVS and CDR2 is FNYEAQ. CDR3 sequence: CASSLGTSTYEQHF. CDR3 sequence (DNA): TGTGCCAGCAGCTTGGGGACTTCTACCTACGAGCAGCACTTC.

V is TRBV12-5 and J is TRBJ1-1; D remains ambiguous. Trimming removed 4 bases at V and 4 bases at J, with 19 bases between. Germline V gives CDR1 LGHNT, CDR2 FRNRAP. CDR3 length equals 16 residues. The DNA for the CDR3 is TGTGCTAGTGGTTCTGCCGACCTGGAGATGGTCACTGAAGCTTTCTTT. This encodes CASGSADLEMVTEAFF. Drawing the rest from reference TRBV12-5 and TRBJ1-1, the complete variable domain is DARVTQTPRHKVTEMGQEVTMRCQPILGHNTVFWYRQTMMQGLELLAYFRNRAPLDDSGMPKDRFSAEMPDATLATLKIQPSEPRDSAVYFCASGSADLEMVTEAFFGQGTRLTVV.

This clonotype was seen only a few times. The V and J genes are TRBV5-5 and TRBJ1-5; D call uncertain. The CDR3 has 15 amino acids. The germline V gene has CDR1 SGHKS and CDR2 YYEKEE (reference sequence). Trimming removed 0 bases at V and 3 bases at J, with 10 bases between. The CDR3: CASSLDLGYNQPQHF. DNA of the CDR3: TGTGCCAGCAGCTTGGATCTCGGGTACAATCAGCCCCAGCATTTT.

This clonotype was picked up one time. The chain recombines TRBV29-1 with TRBJ2-3; D is possibly TRBD1 (6 bases). Germline CDR1 and CDR2: SQVTM and ANQGSEA. The CDR3 is made up of 14 amino acids. The germline V and J ends were trimmed by 3 bases and 1 base, with 11 bases remaining between them. This CDR3 is CSVEGAGGTDTQYF. As DNA, the CDR3 is TGCAGCGTTGAGGGGGCAGGGGGCACAGATACGCAGTATTTT.